These 21 T cell receptor beta chains were sequenced from one sample in a study of blood T cell repertoires in COVID-19. The data were produced by immunoSEQ multiplex PCR, yet TCRdb's version contains in-frame clones alone and is incomplete. The sample has about 270,000 clones, about 90% seen once; the top ten hold roughly 4%. The specimen was PBMCs or T cells enriched from blood (not recorded which). The receptors stem from a woman between 25 and 40 years old with acute COVID-19.

Here the CDR3 DNA reads TGTGCCAGCAGTTCATTAATGACAGGGTTCCTGACCGGGGAGCTGTTTTTT. Translating gives CASSSLMTGFLTGELFF. The V and J genes are TRBV28 and TRBJ2-2; TRBD1 agrees at 7 bases. J gave up 5 bases and V 4 bases, and 13 bases lay outside the gene matches. The CDR3 is made up of 17 amino acids. The germline gives CDR1 MDHEN, CDR2 SYDVKM.

The gene calls are TRBV19 and TRBJ2-1; TRBD1 might be the D (5 bases). V was clipped by 9 bases and J by 2 bases, with 17 bases between them. Germline lookup yields CDR1 LNHDA and CDR2 SQIVND (reference sequence). The CDR3 totals 15 residues. CDR3 nucleotide sequence: TGTGCCAGCCCACATGCTGGGGCAGCCTACAATGAGCAGTTCTTC. It encodes CASPHAGAAYNEQFF.

The V call is TRBV6-5, the J call TRBJ2-2; tentative D call: TRBD2 (5 bases). With 6 bases removed from V and 4 bases from J, the gap between germline ends came to 15 bases. The CDR3 is 15 amino acids. Germline loops: CDR1 MNHEY, CDR2 SVGAGI. The CDR3 loop reads CASSRTRVITGELFF. In DNA, the CDR3 is TGTGCCAGCAGCCGTACTAGAGTAATCACCGGGGAGCTGTTTTTT.

This clone was observed a single time. This chain uses TRBV28 with TRBJ2-3; 8 bases line up with TRBD1. The CDR3 length is 14 residues. The trim removed 8 bases at V and 0 bases at J, leaving 4 bases unmatched. The germline V gene has CDR1 MDHEN and CDR2 SYDVKM. In DNA form, the CDR3 reads TGTGCCAGCCACAGGGGGTTGAGCACAGATACGCAGTATTTT. Protein sequence: CASHRGLSTDTQYF.

This clone was counted once. This chain connects TRBV18 to TRBJ1-6; 7 bases are shared with TRBD1. This CDR3 has 17 residues. From germline, CDR1 is KGHSH and CDR2 LQKENI. The junction had 15 bases not matched to a gene; V was cut back by 5 bases and J by 8 bases. Written as DNA, the CDR3 is TGTGCCAGCTCAGAGAGCGCCGGGACAGCCGCGGATTCACCCCTCCACTTT. It encodes CASSESAGTAADSPLHF.

J is TRBJ2-1 and V is TRBV12-5; the match to TRBD2 covers 12 bases. Trimming took 2 bases from V and 4 from J; bases not matched to a gene: 12. The germline CDR1 and CDR2 sequences are LGHNT and FRNRAP. This CDR3 contains 19 residues. DNA of the CDR3: TGTGCTAGTGGTTTGTTTACTAGCGGGAGGCCCGGGATTTACAATGAGCAGTTCTTC. The encoded protein is CASGLFTSGRPGIYNEQFF. Using reference TRBV12-5 and TRBJ2-1 for the parts outside the CDR3, the full variable domain is DARVTQTPRHKVTEMGQEVTMRCQPILGHNTVFWYRQTMMQGLELLAYFRNRAPLDDSGMPKDRFSAEMPDATLATLKIQPSEPRDSAVYFCASGLFTSGRPGIYNEQFFGPGTRLTVL.

This rearrangement joins TRBV15 to TRBJ1-5; D unresolved. The CDR3 extends over 15 amino acids. Germline CDR1 reads LNHNV; CDR2 reads YYDKDF (reference sequence). V lost 0 bases to trimming and J lost 7 bases, with 13 bases between them. CDR3 nucleotide sequence: TGTGCCACCAGCAGAGATTATGCGGGAGGGCAGCCCCAGCATTTT. Amino acid sequence: CATSRDYAGGQPQHF.

This chain joins TRBV2 and TRBJ1-3; no reliable D call. V gave up 10 bases and J gave up 0 bases, with 13 bases separating them. Per the germline V gene, CDR1 is SNHLY and CDR2 is FYNNEI. The CDR3 runs to 14 residues. CDR3 sequence reads: CATQQANSGNTIYF. As DNA, the CDR3 is TGTGCCACACAGCAGGCGAACTCTGGAAACACCATATATTTT.

The rearrangement uses TRBV14 and TRBJ1-2; perhaps TRBD1 as D (6 bases). The CDR3 runs to 16 residues. The V end lost 0 bases, the J end lost 4 bases, and 15 bases lay between the germline ends. CDR1 SGHDN and CDR2 FVKESK come from the germline V gene. The CDR3 spells CASSQDIDRSSYGYTF. The CDR3 DNA sequence: TGTGCCAGCAGCCAAGATATCGACAGGTCGTCCTATGGCTACACCTTC.

The chain uses TRBV9 and TRBJ2-7; 13 nucleotides line up with TRBD2. Germline lookup yields CDR1 SGDLS and CDR2 YYNGEE. This CDR3 comprises 14 residues. After removal of 4 bases from V and 6 bases from J, the junction contained 4 bases not matched to a gene. The CDR3 region is CASSTSGRATEQYF. CDR3 DNA sequence: TGTGCCAGCAGCACTAGCGGGAGGGCGACCGAGCAGTACTTC.

The genes are TRBV24-1 and TRBJ2-2; 9 nucleotides match TRBD1. The V and J ends lost 4 bases and 4 bases, in that order; junction bases with no gene match: 6. The CDR3 is 16 amino acids. Per germline, CDR1 KGHDR and CDR2 SFDVKD. As DNA, the CDR3 is TGTGCCACCAGTGAACCGGGACAGGGAGTCACCGGGGAGCTGTTTTTT. It codes for CATSEPGQGVTGELFF.

The rearrangement links TRBV28 to TRBJ2-7; 9 nucleotides agree with TRBD1. The CDR3 has 15 residues. J gave up 3 bases and V 5 bases, and 8 bases lay outside the gene matches. Germline V gives CDR1 MDHEN, CDR2 SYDVKM. The CDR3 is CASSRPGQGLYEQYF. As DNA, the CDR3 is TGTGCCAGCAGTCGACCGGGACAGGGACTCTACGAGCAGTACTTC.

The rearrangement uses TRBV3-1 (or the pseudogene TRBV3-2) and TRBJ2-1, with D perhaps TRBD1 (5 bases). The germline V gene encodes CDR1 LGHDT and CDR2 YNNKEL (reference sequence). V was clipped by 0 bases and J by 5 bases, with 17 bases between them. The CDR3 is 17 residues long. This chain's CDR3 is CASSQDGAELPNNEQFF. The CDR3 coding sequence is TGTGCCAGCAGCCAAGATGGGGCCGAACTCCCCAACAATGAGCAGTTCTTC.

The V call is TRBV19, the J call TRBJ1-5, with a possible D match to TRBD1 (5 bases). The V gene lost 10 bases and the J gene lost 3 bases, with 25 bases spanning the gap. Germline CDR1 and CDR2: LNHDA and SQIVND (reference sequence). This CDR3 comprises 17 residues. The CDR3 region is CATHPGRWGKNNQPQHF. For the CDR3, the DNA is TGTGCCACCCATCCCGGGCGGTGGGGCAAAAACAATCAGCCCCAGCATTTT.

V is TRBV19 and J is TRBJ2-1; D gene uncertain. Trimming left V 3 bases short and J 0 bases short, with 12 bases between. The CDR3 sequence is 16 residues long. Germline V gives CDR1 LNHDA, CDR2 SQIVND (reference sequence). This CDR3 is CASSIFNSLSYNEQFF. The CDR3 DNA sequence: TGTGCCAGTAGTATTTTTAACAGCCTCTCCTACAATGAGCAGTTCTTC.

V usage is TRBV28 and J usage is TRBJ2-7; D possibly corresponds to TRBD2 (5 bases). From germline, CDR1 is MDHEN and CDR2 SYDVKM. This CDR3 has 16 residues. V lost 6 bases and J lost 3, with 21 bases in between. The CDR3 loop reads CASSPRVGSSIYEQYF. CDR3 sequence (DNA): TGTGCCAGCAGCCCTAGGGTGGGCTCTAGCATCTACGAGCAGTACTTC.

This clone has a handful of counts. The chain joins TRBV19 to TRBJ2-7; 9 bases are a match to TRBD2. Germline V gene lookup returns CDR1 LNHDA and CDR2 SQIVND (reference sequence). The CDR3 sequence is 14 residues long. J lost 2 bases, V lost 5 bases, and 4 bases had no gene match. The CDR3: CASSPREGTYEQYF. The CDR3 DNA is TGTGCCAGTAGTCCGCGGGAGGGGACCTACGAGCAGTACTTC.

The chain uses TRBV5-1 and TRBJ2-7; 12 positions match TRBD1. With 5 bases clipped from V and 7 bases from J, the junction kept 7 bases outside the gene matches. The germline V gene encodes CDR1 SGHRS and CDR2 YFSETQ. CDR3 length equals 14 residues. The CDR3 DNA reads as TGCGCCAGCAGGACGGGACAGGGGGCAGAAGAGCAGTACTTC. It is translated as CASRTGQGAEEQYF.

V gene TRBV28 combines with J gene TRBJ1-5, with D perhaps TRBD1 (5 bases). The germline V and J ends were trimmed by 3 bases and 4 bases, with 10 bases remaining between them. Germline assignment: CDR1 MDHEN and CDR2 SYDVKM. The CDR3 covers 14 residues. The CDR3 DNA reads TGTGCCAGCAGTTTTAAAAGGGGAAATCAGCCCCAGCATTTT. Protein: CASSFKRGNQPQHF.

The V call is TRBV5-8, the J call TRBJ2-1; 8 nucleotides line up with TRBD2. Trimming removed 5 bases from V and 0 bases from J; junction bases left unmatched: 4. This CDR3 comprises 15 residues. Germline V gene data show CDR1 as SGHTS and CDR2 as YDEGEE. The CDR3 is CASRTGTSSYNEQFF. CDR3 coding DNA: TGTGCCAGCAGAACCGGGACTAGCTCCTACAATGAGCAGTTCTTC.

This chain uses TRBV15 with TRBJ1-5; tentatively, D is TRBD1 (5 bases). This CDR3 is built from 16 residues. Germline loops: CDR1 LNHNV, CDR2 YYDKDF (reference sequence). V was trimmed by 0 bases and J by 1 base, leaving 10 bases between them. In DNA, the CDR3 is TGTGCCACCAGCAGAGATAAGGCAGGGAGCAATCAGCCCCAGCATTTT. Encoded protein: CATSRDKAGSNQPQHF.